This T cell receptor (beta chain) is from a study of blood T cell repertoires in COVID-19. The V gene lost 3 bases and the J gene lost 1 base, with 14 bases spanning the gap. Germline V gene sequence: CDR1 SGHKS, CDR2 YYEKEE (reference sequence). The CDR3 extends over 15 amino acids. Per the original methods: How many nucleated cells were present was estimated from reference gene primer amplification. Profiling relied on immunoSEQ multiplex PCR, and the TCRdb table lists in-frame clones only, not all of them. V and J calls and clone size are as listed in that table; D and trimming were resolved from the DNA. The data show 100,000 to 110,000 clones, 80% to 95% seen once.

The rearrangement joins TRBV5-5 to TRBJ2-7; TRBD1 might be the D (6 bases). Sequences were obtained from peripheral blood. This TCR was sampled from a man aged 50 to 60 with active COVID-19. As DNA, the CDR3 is TGTGCCAGCAGCTACAACAGGGAAACGTCCTACGAGCAGTACTTC. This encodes CASSYNRETSYEQYF.